This passage covers 8 T cell receptor beta chains from one sample sequenced in a study of CD8+ T cells in alopecia areata. As for treatment: oral pan-JAK inhibitor, 5-10 mg twice daily. Sequencing relied on a cDNA template that was reverse transcribed from extracted RNA. TCRdb keeps only in-frame clones here, not all; method: immunoSEQ multiplex PCR. The sample lists about 180,000 clones, around 58% occurring once. The sequenced sample was CD4+ T cells sorted from blood, obtained at approximately week 60, from a patient treated with tofacitinib. The receptors here all came from a human donor with alopecia areata.

The chain links TRBV29-1 to TRBJ2-1; 8 bases fit TRBD2. Germline V gene lookup returns CDR1 SQVTM and CDR2 ANQGSEA. Trimming removed 3 bases from V and 9 bases from J; junction bases left unmatched: 4. This CDR3 region has 12 residues. The CDR3, as DNA: TGCAGCGTTGAGCGGGGGGAGAGTGAGCAGTTCTTC. It yields the protein CSVERGESEQFF.

This chain connects TRBV29-1 to TRBJ2-5; D ambiguous. Germline V gene lookup returns CDR1 SQVTM and CDR2 ANQGSEA. V gave up 6 bases and J gave up 1 base, with 12 bases separating them. The CDR3 has 13 residues. CDR3 sequence (DNA): TGCAGCGTGGACGGGCCCACCCAAGAGACCCAGTACTTC. It translates to CSVDGPTQETQYF.

This sequence joins TRBV15 and TRBJ2-5; TRBD2 matches 11 bases. This CDR3 has 18 amino acids. Germline V gene sequence: CDR1 LNHNV, CDR2 YYDKDF (reference sequence). The V gene end was trimmed by 5 bases and the J gene end by 1 base; junction bases not matched to a gene: 12. The CDR3 DNA sequence: TGTGCCACCAGCCCCGGGGCTAGCGGGGGGAATGGCCAAGAGACCCAGTACTTC. It codes for CATSPGASGGNGQETQYF.

The chain combines TRBV2 with TRBJ2-3; D is unclear. V was shortened by 3 bases and J by 2 bases, with 9 bases between the two germline ends. Germline lookup yields CDR1 SNHLY and CDR2 FYNNEI. This CDR3 comprises 14 residues. CDR3 in DNA: TGTGCCAGCAGTGAGTTAAGAAACACAGATACGCAGTATTTT. It encodes CASSELRNTDTQYF. Using reference TRBV2 and TRBJ2-3 for the parts outside the CDR3, the full variable domain is EPEVTQTPSHQVTQMGQEVILRCVPISNHLYFYWYRQILGQKVEFLVSFYNNEISEKSEIFDDQFSVERPDGSNFTLKIRSTKLEDSAMYFCASSELRNTDTQYFGPGTRLTVL.

This clone was counted only a few times. The genes are TRBV30 and TRBJ1-1, with TRBD1 as a possible D gene (6 bases). Trimming removed 3 bases at V and 4 bases at J, with 15 bases between. The CDR3 covers 14 residues. CDR1 GTSNPN and CDR2 SVGIG come from the germline V gene (reference sequence). CDR3 sequence: CAWSVLSRGTEAFF. The CDR3 region has the DNA TGTGCCTGGAGCGTCCTCAGCAGGGGCACTGAAGCTTTCTTT.

The V call is TRBV7-9, the J call TRBJ1-2, with D perhaps matching TRBD1 (5 bases). The CDR3 covers 14 residues. The V and J ends lost 7 bases and 8 bases respectively, with 20 bases between them. The germline V gene encodes CDR1 SEHNR and CDR2 FQNEAQ (reference sequence). Here the CDR3 DNA reads TGTGCCAGCACCACGCCGGGGCGCGCGGGGGGCTACACCTTC. Its translation is CASTTPGRAGGYTF.

V and J are TRBV29-1 and TRBJ2-3; tentatively, D is TRBD2 (6 bases). This CDR3 contains 16 residues. CDR1 is SQVTM, CDR2 ANQGSEA, per germline. The V end lost 6 bases, the J end lost 0 bases, and 19 bases lay between the germline ends. The CDR3 is CSVGRDASASTDTQYF. DNA of the CDR3: TGCAGCGTCGGGCGGGACGCATCAGCTAGCACAGATACGCAGTATTTT.

The chain combines TRBV6-6 with TRBJ2-5; D gene uncertain. Trimming shortened V by 6 bases and J by 6 bases, and 17 bases separated the two germline ends. CDR1 and CDR2 from the germline V gene are MNHNY and SVGAGI (reference sequence). The CDR3 runs 14 residues. The CDR3 DNA reads TGTGCCAGCAGGTCTGACATTCCCATGCAGACCCAGTACTTC. Its translation is CASRSDIPMQTQYF.